This paragraph reports one T cell receptor beta chain. Method: immunoSEQ multiplex PCR; TCRdb's copy keeps in-frame clones and lacks some. The repertoire holds about 70,000 clones, approximately 89% seen once, with over 4% in the top ten. The sample is drawn from a study of technical replicates of blood from a few donors. The clonotype originates from a human donor in good health. Some clones in this sample may be carry-over from other donors' samples. The specimen was PBMCs.

The CDR3 is CASSLNRLVAGAFYNEQFF. The DNA of the CDR3 is TGTGCCAGCAGCTTAAATAGGTTGGTAGCGGGAGCTTTCTACAATGAGCAGTTCTTC. The rearrangement joins TRBV7-2 to TRBJ2-1, with 9 bases that match TRBD2. There are 19 residues in the CDR3. With V trimmed by 2 bases and J by 3 bases, 14 bases remained unmatched. Germline CDR1 and CDR2: SGHTA and FQGNSA.